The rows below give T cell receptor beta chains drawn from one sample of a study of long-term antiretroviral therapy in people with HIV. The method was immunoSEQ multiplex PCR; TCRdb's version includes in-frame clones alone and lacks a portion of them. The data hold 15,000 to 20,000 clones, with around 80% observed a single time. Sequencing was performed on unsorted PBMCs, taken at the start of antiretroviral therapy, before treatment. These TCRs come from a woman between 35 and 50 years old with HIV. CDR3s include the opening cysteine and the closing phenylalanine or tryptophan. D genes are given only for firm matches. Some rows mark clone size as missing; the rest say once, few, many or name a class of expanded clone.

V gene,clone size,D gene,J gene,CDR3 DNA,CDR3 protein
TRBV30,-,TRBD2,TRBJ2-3,TGTGCCTGGAGTAGAGGACTAGCGGGGGGCTGGGGCACAGATACGCAGTATTTT,CAWSRGLAGGWGTDTQYF
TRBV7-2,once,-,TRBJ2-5,TGTGCCAGCATCCGTTCTGAGACCCAGTACTTC,CASIRSETQYF
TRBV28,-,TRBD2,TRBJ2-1,TGTGCCAGCACCTCTGTGCGGGGGGGTAGTGATGAGCAGTTCTTC,CASTSVRGGSDEQFF
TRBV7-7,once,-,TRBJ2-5,TGTGCCAGCAGCTCGGGGGAGACCCAGTACTTC,CASSSGETQYF
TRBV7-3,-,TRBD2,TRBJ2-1,TGTGCCAGCAGCTTAACGGCCGCTAGCGGGGTTTTGAAGGATGAGCAGTTCTTC,CASSLTAASGVLKDEQFF
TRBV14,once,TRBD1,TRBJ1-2,TGTGCCAGCAGCCAAGTAATCGGGACAGGCCCAGGTGGCTACACCTTC,CASSQVIGTGPGGYTF
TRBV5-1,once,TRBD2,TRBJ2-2,TGCGCCAGCAGCGCCGCGCGGGGGACGGCCGGGGAGCTGTTTTTT,CASSAARGTAGELFF
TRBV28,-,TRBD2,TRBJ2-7,TGTGCCAGCAGGCCGACGGGGGGAAGTCTCTACGAGCAGTACTTC,CASRPTGGSLYEQYF
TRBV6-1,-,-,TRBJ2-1,TGTGCCAGCAGTGAAGCGCGTCTGTACAATGAGCAGTTCTTC,CASSEARLYNEQFF
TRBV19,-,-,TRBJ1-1,TGTGCCAGTAGTATCCGGCAGGCAGTTGGGAACACTGAAGCTTTCTTT,CASSIRQAVGNTEAFF
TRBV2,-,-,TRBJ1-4,TGTGCCAGCACGGAGGGCCCTCGCGCGGAAAAACTGTTTTTT,CASTEGPRAEKLFF
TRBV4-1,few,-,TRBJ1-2,TGCGCCAGCAGCCAGGACAGCTACTATGGCTACACCTTC,CASSQDSYYGYTF
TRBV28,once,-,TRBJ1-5,TGTGCCAGCAGTTTGATTCCAGGGGAGGATCAGCCCCAGCATTTT,CASSLIPGEDQPQHF
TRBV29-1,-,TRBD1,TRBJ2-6,TGCAGCGTGACGACAGGGATGAACTCTGGGGCCAACGTCCTGACTTTC,CSVTTGMNSGANVLTF
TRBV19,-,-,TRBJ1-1,TGTGCCAGTAGTATGGTACAGACGAACACTGAAGCTTTCTTT,CASSMVQTNTEAFF
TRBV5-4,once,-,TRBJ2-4,TGTGCCAGCAGCTTGATCGGAGCCAAAAACATTCAGTACTTC,CASSLIGAKNIQYF
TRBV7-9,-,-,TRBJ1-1,TGTGCCAGCAGCTTGGGGGCCAGCCGGTCGAGCACTGAAGCTTTCTTT,CASSLGASRSSTEAFF
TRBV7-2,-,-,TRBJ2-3,TGTGCCAGCAGCTTCGGGCCGGAACTGGCGGGGATGTATTTT,CASSFGPELAGMYF
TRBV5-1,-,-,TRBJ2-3,TGCGCCAGCAGCTTGACACACGCTAGCACAGATACGCAGTATTTT,CASSLTHASTDTQYF
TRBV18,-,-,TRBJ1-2,TGTGCCAGCTTGGAACGAACAGATGGCTACACCTTC,CASLERTDGYTF
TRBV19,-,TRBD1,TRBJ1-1,TGTGCCAGTAGTCCTGAGACAGGGAGAACGACTGAAGCTTTCTTT,CASSPETGRTTEAFF
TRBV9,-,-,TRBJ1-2,TGTGCCAGCAGCGTCGACGGCTTCTATGGCTACACCTTC,CASSVDGFYGYTF
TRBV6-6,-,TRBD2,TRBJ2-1,TGTGCCAGCAGTTCTTTGACTAGCGGGCTTGACAATGAGCAGTTCTTC,CASSSLTSGLDNEQFF
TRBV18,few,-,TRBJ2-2,TGTGCCAGCTCTACCCGTAGCTTCACCGGGGAGCTGTTTTTT,CASSTRSFTGELFF